A selection of T cell receptor beta chains follows, all from one sample in a study of post-analysis software for immune sequencing data. MiXCR, run by TCRdb on the PCR reads, gives a single entry per CDR3 protein. The sample lists some 800,000 distinct CDR3 sequences, around 46% occurring once. Input material: blood. These receptors were taken from a girl between 10 and 17 years old with multiple sclerosis. Both conserved end residues are part of each CDR3. D genes are given only for firm matches. Clone size is shown for a subset of rows, as once, few, many or a class of expanded clone.

.	TRBV4-2	TRBJ2-7	once	CASSQDADSYNEQYF	TGTGCCAGCAGCCAAGACGCGGATTCCTACAATGAGCAGTACTTC
.	TRBV9	TRBJ1-2	.	CASSALLSYGYTF	TGTGCCAGCAGCGCTCTATTATCCTATGGCTACACCTTC
TRBD2	TRBV6-1	TRBJ2-6	.	CASRIGSLAGLSGANVLTF	TGTGCTAGCAGGATAGGATCCCTAGCGGGCCTCTCTGGGGCCAACGTCCTGACTTTC
TRBD1	TRBV12-3/TRBV12-4	TRBJ2-7	.	CASTPGQRRSYEQYF	TGTGCCAGCACACCGGGACAGCGAAGATCCTACGAGCAGTACTTC
.	TRBV9	TRBJ1-1	few	CASSTRLNTEAFF	TGTGCCAGCAGCACCCGATTGAACACTGAAGCTTTCTTT
.	TRBV7-2	TRBJ1-2	once	CASSFMGDDGYTF	TGTGCCAGCAGCTTCATGGGGGACGACGGCTACACCTTC
.	TRBV2	TRBJ2-7	.	CASSRVGIRDRSYEQYF	TGTGCCAGCAGTCGAGTTGGCATACGGGATCGGTCCTACGAGCAGTACTTC
.	TRBV12-3/TRBV12-4	TRBJ2-3	few	CASSQLDTQYF	TGTGCCAGCAGTCAACTCGATACGCAGTATTTT
.	TRBV30	TRBJ2-1	.	CAWSLFQGFRDYEQFF	TGTGCCTGGAGCCTATTCCAGGGTTTTCGAGACTATGAGCAGTTCTTC
.	TRBV28	TRBJ2-7	.	CASSWQGFYEQYF	TGTGCCAGCAGTTGGCAGGGGTTCTACGAGCAGTACTTC
.	TRBV18	TRBJ2-6	.	CASSLTPEGSGANVLTF	TGTGCCAGCTCACTGACACCCGAAGGCTCTGGGGCCAACGTCCTGACTTTC
TRBD2	TRBV12-3/TRBV12-4	TRBJ2-7	.	CASSSPGTSGRVYEQYF	TGTGCCAGCAGTTCACCCGGGACTAGCGGGAGGGTTTACGAGCAGTACTTC
TRBD2	TRBV13	TRBJ2-7	.	CASSLRAGVYEQYF	TGTGCCAGCAGCTTAAGAGCGGGAGTGTACGAGCAGTACTTC
.	TRBV29-1	TRBJ2-7	few	CSVEVLYEQYF	TGCAGCGTTGAAGTCCTCTACGAGCAGTACTTC
TRBD1	TRBV29-1	TRBJ2-1	.	CSAEGATGTGYNEQFF	TGCAGCGCTGAAGGGGCAACCGGGACAGGGTACAATGAGCAGTTCTTC
TRBD1	TRBV27	TRBJ2-5	.	CASSPEATGSVETQYF	TGTGCCAGCAGTCCAGAGGCGACAGGGTCGGTCGAGACCCAGTACTTC
.	TRBV6-6	TRBJ2-7	.	CATKPETAYEQYF	TGTGCCACAAAACCCGAAACAGCCTACGAGCAGTACTTC
.	TRBV29-1	TRBJ2-7	few	CSVEEITPPYEQYF	TGCAGCGTTGAAGAGATTACCCCCCCCTACGAGCAGTACTTC
TRBD1	TRBV14	TRBJ1-2	.	CASSRTPGQGYYGYTF	TGTGCCAGCAGCCGCACACCGGGACAGGGGTATTATGGCTACACCTTC
.	TRBV7-2	TRBJ2-7	.	CASNPTSAKVNHEQYF	TGTGCCAGCAACCCAACCTCCGCTAAAGTAAACCACGAGCAGTACTTC
TRBD1	TRBV12-3/TRBV12-4	TRBJ2-2	.	CASSSTGGAGTGELFF	TGTGCCAGCAGTTCCACAGGGGGCGCGGGCACCGGGGAGCTGTTTTTT